Below, 5 T cell receptor beta chains from the same sample are listed, as sequenced in a study of T-cell memory formation after mild COVID-19. Each CDR3 protein is one row after TCRdb ran MiXCR on the 5' RACE reads. The table includes over 450,000 distinct CDR3 sequences, around 21% detected once. Material: PBMCs or a T cell subset sorted from them (not recorded which). These receptors were obtained from an adult woman who had mild COVID-19 (a few samples of this study predate the infection). Cell type and time point are not known.

V and J are TRBV5-1 and TRBJ1-1; D is unresolved. The CDR3 has 15 amino acids. From germline, CDR1 is SGHRS and CDR2 YFSETQ. Trimming took off 0 bases at V and 0 bases at J, with 9 bases between the two ends. CDR3 nucleotide sequence: TGCGCCAGCAGCTTGGAGCCCCCAATGAACACTGAAGCTTTCTTT. Protein product: CASSLEPPMNTEAFF.

The rearrangement links TRBV29-1 to TRBJ1-1; D possibly corresponds to TRBD1 (5 bases). CDR1 is SQVTM, CDR2 ANQGSEA, per germline. The V end lost 3 bases, the J end lost 10 bases, and 6 bases lay between the germline ends. The CDR3 is made up of 9 amino acids. The CDR3 region is CSVDGGAFF. The CDR3 DNA is TGCAGCGTTGATGGGGGAGCTTTCTTT.

This clonotype was seen repeatedly, ten times or more. V and J are TRBV10-3 and TRBJ2-1, with 9 bases matching TRBD2. The CDR3 runs to 14 residues. V shed 7 bases, J shed 5 bases, and the junction held 6 bases outside the gene matches. CDR1 and CDR2 (germline): ENHRY, SYGVKD. The CDR3 region is CAIMRREGNNEQFF. In nucleotides, the CDR3 is TGTGCCATCATGCGGCGGGAGGGGAACAATGAGCAGTTCTTC.

The chain couples TRBV9 to TRBJ2-6, with D perhaps TRBD1 (5 bases). V lost 4 bases and J 2 bases, leaving 22 bases between the germline ends. The V gene's germline CDR1 is SGDLS and CDR2 YYNGEE. The CDR3 spans 19 residues. CDR3 sequence (DNA): TGTGCCAGCAGCTCCGGAGTAGGGGCATTGGATACTGGGGCCAACGTCCTGACTTTC. As protein: CASSSGVGALDTGANVLTF.

This chain joins TRBV18 and TRBJ1-1; no reliable D call. From germline, CDR1 is KGHSH and CDR2 LQKENI. Trimming pared 7 bases from V and 4 bases from J, leaving 19 bases between. The CDR3 sequence is 15 residues long. Here the CDR3 DNA reads TGTGCCAGCTTCCCCCCGGGCACGGGTGCCACTGAAGCTTTCTTT. Translation: CASFPPGTGATEAFF.